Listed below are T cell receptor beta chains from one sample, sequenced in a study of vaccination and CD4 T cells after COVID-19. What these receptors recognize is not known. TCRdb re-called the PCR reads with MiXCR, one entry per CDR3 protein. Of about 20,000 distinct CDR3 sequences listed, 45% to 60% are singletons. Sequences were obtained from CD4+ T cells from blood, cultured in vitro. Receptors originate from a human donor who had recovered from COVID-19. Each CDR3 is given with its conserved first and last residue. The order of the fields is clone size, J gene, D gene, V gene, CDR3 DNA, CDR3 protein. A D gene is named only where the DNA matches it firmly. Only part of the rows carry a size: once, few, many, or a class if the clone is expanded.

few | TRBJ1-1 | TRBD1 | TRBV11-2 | TGTGCCAGCAGCTTAACCTCGGACAGGGTCCCTTTCTTT | CASSLTSDRVPFF
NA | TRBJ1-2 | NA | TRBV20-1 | TGCAGTGCTAGACGGAGGGGGGTTAACTATGGCTACACCTTC | CSARRRGVNYGYTF
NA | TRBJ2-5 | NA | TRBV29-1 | TGCAGCGTTGATGTAGCTGGGGGGGAGACCCAGTACTTC | CSVDVAGGETQYF
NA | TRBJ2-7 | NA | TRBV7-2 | TGTGCCAGCAGCTTACTGGGGACCTCCTACGAGCAGTACTTC | CASSLLGTSYEQYF
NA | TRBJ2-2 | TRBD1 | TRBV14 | TGTGCCAGCAGCCCCCGGACAGGGAGGACCGGGGAGCTGTTTTTT | CASSPRTGRTGELFF
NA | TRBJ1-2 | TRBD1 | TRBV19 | TGTGCCAGTAGTCCTAGCCGGACAGGGAACTATGGCTACACCTTC | CASSPSRTGNYGYTF
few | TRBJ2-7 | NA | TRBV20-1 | TGCAGTGCTAGAAAGGACTACGAGCAGTACTTC | CSARKDYEQYF
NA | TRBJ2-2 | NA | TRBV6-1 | TGTGCCAGCAGTGGATCGTGGGGCAGGAACACCGGGGAGCTGTTTTTT | CASSGSWGRNTGELFF
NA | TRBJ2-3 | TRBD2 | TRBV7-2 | TGTGCCAGCAGGGGTTTAGCGGGAGTAACAGATACGCAGTATTTT | CASRGLAGVTDTQYF
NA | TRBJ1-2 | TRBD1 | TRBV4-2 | TGTGCCAGCAGCCAGGGGGGAGGGACAGGATTTGGCTACACCTTC | CASSQGGGTGFGYTF